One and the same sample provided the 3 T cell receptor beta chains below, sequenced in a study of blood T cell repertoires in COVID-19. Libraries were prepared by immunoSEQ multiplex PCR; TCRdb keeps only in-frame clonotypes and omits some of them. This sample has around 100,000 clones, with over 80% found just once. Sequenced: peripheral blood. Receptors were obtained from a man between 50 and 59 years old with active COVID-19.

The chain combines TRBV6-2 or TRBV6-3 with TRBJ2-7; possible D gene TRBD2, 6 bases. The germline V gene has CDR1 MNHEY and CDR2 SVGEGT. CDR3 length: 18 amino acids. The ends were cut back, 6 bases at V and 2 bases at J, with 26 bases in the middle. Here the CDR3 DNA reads TGTGCCAGCAGCCGCCAAGGCCCGCTAGCGAATAGCCCCTACGAGCAGTACTTC. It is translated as CASSRQGPLANSPYEQYF.

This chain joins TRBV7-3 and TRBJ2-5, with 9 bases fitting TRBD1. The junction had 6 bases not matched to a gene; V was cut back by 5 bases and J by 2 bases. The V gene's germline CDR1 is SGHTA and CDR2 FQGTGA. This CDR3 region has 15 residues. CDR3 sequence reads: CASSKDRGGQETQYF. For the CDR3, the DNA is TGTGCCAGCAGCAAGGACAGGGGTGGGCAAGAGACCCAGTACTTC.

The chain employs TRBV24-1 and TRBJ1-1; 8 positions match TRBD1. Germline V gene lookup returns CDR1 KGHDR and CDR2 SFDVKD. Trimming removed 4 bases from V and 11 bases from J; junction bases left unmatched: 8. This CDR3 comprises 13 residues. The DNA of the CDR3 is TGTGCCACCAGTGAGGGGGACAGGCAGCCGGCTTTCTTT. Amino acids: CATSEGDRQPAFF.